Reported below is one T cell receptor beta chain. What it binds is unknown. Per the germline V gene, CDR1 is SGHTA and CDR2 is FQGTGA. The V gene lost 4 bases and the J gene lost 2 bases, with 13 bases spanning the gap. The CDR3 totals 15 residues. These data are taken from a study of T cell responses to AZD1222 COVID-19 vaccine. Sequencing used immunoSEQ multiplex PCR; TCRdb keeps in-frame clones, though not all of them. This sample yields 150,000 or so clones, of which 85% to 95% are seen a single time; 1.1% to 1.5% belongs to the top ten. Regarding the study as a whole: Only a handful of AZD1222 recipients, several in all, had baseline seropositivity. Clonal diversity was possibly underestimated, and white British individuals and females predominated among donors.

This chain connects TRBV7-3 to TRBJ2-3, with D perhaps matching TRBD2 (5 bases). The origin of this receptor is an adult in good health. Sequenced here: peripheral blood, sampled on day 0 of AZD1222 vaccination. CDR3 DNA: TGTGCCAGCAGCTCCCGTGGCGGGCCCACAGATACGCAGTATTTT. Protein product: CASSSRGGPTDTQYF.